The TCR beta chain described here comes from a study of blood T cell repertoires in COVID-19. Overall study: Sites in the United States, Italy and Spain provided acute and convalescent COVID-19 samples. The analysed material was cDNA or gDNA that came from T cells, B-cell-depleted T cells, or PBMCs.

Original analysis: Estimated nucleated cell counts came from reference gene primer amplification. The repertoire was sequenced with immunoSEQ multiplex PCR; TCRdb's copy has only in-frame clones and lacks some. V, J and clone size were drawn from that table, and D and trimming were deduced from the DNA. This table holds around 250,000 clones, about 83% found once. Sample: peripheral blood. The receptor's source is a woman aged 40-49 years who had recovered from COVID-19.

As DNA, the CDR3 is TGTGCCAGTAAGGGAGGGGCCCGCGGTGGCGATGAGCAGTTCTTC. Amino acid sequence: CASKGGARGGDEQFF. This chain connects TRBV19 to TRBJ2-1; 7 bases are shared with TRBD2. CDR3 length equals 15 residues. V trimming: 7 bases; J trimming: 8 bases; junction bases outside the gene matches: 14. Germline V gene data show CDR1 as LNHDA and CDR2 as SQIVND (reference sequence).